The sequence of this T cell receptor beta chain was determined in a study of OX40 agonist ivuxolimab in advanced cancers. The CDR3 is made up of 13 amino acids. The germline V gene has CDR1 KGHSH and CDR2 LQKENI. Trimming shortened V by 3 bases and J by 2 bases, and 7 bases separated the two germline ends. TCRdb's copy holds only in-frame clones and misses some; the assay was immunoSEQ multiplex PCR. The sample comprises 55,000 to 85,000 clones, about 91% of which are singletons, and about 0.3% rests with the top ten. The sample here was CD4+ or CD8+ T cells sorted from blood, taken in a trial of the OX40 agonist ivuxolimab. The rearrangement links TRBV18 to TRBJ2-5; perhaps TRBD2 as D (6 bases). This TCR was sampled from an adult with an advanced solid tumor such as melanoma, head and neck, liver or kidney cancer. In DNA form, the CDR3 reads TGTGCCAGCTCACCGACTAGGCAAGAGACCCAGTACTTC. Amino acids: CASSPTRQETQYF.